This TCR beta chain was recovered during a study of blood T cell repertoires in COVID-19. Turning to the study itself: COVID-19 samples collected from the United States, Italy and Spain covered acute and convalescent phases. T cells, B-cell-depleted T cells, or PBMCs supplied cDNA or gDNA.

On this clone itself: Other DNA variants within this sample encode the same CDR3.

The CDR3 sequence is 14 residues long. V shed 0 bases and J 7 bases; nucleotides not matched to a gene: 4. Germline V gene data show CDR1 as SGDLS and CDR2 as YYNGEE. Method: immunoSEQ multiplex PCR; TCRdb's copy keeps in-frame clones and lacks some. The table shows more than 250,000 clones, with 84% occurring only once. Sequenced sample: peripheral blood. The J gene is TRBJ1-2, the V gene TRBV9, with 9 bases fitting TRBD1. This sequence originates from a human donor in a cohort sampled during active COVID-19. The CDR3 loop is CASSVAAQGAGYTF. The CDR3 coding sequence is TGTGCCAGCAGCGTAGCTGCACAGGGGGCTGGCTACACCTTC.